Included here is one TCR beta chain sequence, with context. Its antigen is as yet unknown. Execution of the assay was at deep level. This table comes from immunoSEQ multiplex PCR, and its TCRdb copy is limited to in-frame clones, with some not included. The profile covers approximately 2.3 million clones, with about 92% appearing a single time and about 0.39% taken by the ten largest. This specimen comes from a study of shared clonotypes between healthy human individuals. In the study overall: Per-donor plates numbered three CD4 naive, three CD4 memory, two CD8 naive and one CD8 memory. Regarding the study as a whole: Some clonotypes were shared by all four sorted-subset donors, while others were not shared. The non-shared ones had lower generation probabilities than the shared ones. Though the depth was large, rarefaction showed that sorted-subset sequencing was incomplete.

The CDR3 has 14 amino acids. V was shortened by 4 bases and J by 0 bases, with 4 bases between the two germline ends. Germline lookup yields CDR1 SNHLY and CDR2 FYNNEI. The clonotype comes from a man younger than 30 in good health. Some clones in this sample may be carry-over from other donors' samples. Material: naive CD4+ T cells from PBMCs. The subset denotes: CD45RA+ positively selected. V gene TRBV2 combines with J gene TRBJ2-6; D remains ambiguous. The DNA for the CDR3 is TGTGCCAGCAGTGTCACCTCTGGGGCCAACGTCCTGACTTTC. Translating gives CASSVTSGANVLTF.